This TCR beta chain was found in a study of blood T cell repertoires in COVID-19. The repertoire was sequenced with immunoSEQ multiplex PCR; TCRdb's copy has only in-frame clones and lacks some. The table lists 250,000 or so clones, approximately 86% of them singletons. This CDR3 is 14 amino acids long. V shed 2 bases and J shed 4 bases, with 12 bases lying between them. Germline lookup yields CDR1 SGHRS and CDR2 YFSETQ. Source material: peripheral blood. The V gene is TRBV5-1, the J gene TRBJ1-2; tentatively, D is TRBD1 (6 bases). This clonotype was obtained from a human donor in a cohort sampled during active COVID-19. The CDR3 reads CASSLAQGSYGYTF. CDR3 in DNA: TGCGCCAGCAGCTTAGCCCAGGGGTCCTATGGCTACACCTTC.